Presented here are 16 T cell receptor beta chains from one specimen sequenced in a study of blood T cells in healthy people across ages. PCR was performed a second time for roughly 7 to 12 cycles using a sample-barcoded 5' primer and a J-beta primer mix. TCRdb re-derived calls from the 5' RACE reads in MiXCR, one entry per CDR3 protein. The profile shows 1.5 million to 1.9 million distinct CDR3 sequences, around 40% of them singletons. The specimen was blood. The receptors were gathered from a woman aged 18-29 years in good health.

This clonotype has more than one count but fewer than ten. The DNA for the CDR3 is TGTGCCAGCAGCTTAGAGTCCGGGATCAATGAGCAGTACTTC. It yields the protein CASSLESGINEQYF. V gene TRBV7-2 combines with J gene TRBJ2-5; perhaps TRBD2 as D (5 bases). The CDR3 sequence is 14 residues long. V dropped 1 base and J dropped 11 bases, with 17 bases sitting between them. Germline CDR1 reads SGHTA; CDR2 reads FQGNSA.

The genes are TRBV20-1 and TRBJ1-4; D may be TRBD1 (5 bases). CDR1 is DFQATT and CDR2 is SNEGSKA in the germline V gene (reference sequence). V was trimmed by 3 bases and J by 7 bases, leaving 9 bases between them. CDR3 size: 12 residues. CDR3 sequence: CSASKGIEKLFF. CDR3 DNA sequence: TGCAGTGCTAGTAAGGGGATTGAAAAACTGTTTTTT.

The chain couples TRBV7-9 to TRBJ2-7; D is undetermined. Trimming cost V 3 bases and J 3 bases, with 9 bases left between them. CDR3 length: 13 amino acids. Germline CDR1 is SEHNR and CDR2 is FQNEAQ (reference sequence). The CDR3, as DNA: TGTGCCAGCAGCTTCCCACTCCTCTACGAGCAGTACTTC. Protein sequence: CASSFPLLYEQYF.

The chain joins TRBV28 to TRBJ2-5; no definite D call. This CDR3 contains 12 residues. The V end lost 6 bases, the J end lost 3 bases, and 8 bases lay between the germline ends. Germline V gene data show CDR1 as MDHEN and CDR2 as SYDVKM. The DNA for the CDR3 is TGTGCCAGCAGAAAGAGAGAAGAGACCCAGTACTTC. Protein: CASRKREETQYF. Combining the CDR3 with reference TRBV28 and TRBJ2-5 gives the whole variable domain DVKVTQSSRYLVKRTGEKVFLECVQDMDHENMFWYRQDPGLGLRLIYFSYDVKMKEKGDIPEGYSVSREKKERFSLILESASTNQTSMYLCASRKREETQYFGPGTRLLVL.

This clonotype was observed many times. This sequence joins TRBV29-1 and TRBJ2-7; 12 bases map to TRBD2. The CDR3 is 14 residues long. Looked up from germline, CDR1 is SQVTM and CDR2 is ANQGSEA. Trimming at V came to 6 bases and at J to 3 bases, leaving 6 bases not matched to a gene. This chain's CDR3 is CSVETSGSNYEQYF. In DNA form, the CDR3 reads TGCAGCGTGGAGACTAGCGGGAGTAACTACGAGCAGTACTTC.

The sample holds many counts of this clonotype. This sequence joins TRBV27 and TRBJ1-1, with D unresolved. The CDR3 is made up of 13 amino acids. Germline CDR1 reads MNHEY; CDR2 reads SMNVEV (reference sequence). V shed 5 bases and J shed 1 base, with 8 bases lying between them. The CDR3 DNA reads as TGTGCCAGCAGTCTTACAGAGAACACTGAAGCTTTCTTT. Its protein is CASSLTENTEAFF.

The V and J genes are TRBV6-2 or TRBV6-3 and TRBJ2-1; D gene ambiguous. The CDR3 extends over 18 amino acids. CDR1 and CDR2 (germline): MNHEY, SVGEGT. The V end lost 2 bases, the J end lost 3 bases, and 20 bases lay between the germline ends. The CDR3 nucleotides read TGTGCCAGCAGTTACACTACTTCTAGTGCCCCGAACTACAATGAGCAGTTCTTC. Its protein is CASSYTTSSAPNYNEQFF.

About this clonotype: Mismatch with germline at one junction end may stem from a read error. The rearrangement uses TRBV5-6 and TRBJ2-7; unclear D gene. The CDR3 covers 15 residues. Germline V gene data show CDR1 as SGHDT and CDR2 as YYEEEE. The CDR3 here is CVSSSAASNPYEQYF. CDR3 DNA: TGTGTCAGCAGCTCCGCGGCTAGTAACCCCTACGAGCAGTACTTC. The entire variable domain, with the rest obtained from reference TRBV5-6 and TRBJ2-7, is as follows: DAGVTQSPTHLIKTRGQQVTLRCSPKSGHDTVSWYQQALGQGPQFIFQYYEEEERQRGNFPDRFSGHQFPNYSSELNVNALLLGDSALYLCVSSSAASNPYEQYFGPGTRLTVT.

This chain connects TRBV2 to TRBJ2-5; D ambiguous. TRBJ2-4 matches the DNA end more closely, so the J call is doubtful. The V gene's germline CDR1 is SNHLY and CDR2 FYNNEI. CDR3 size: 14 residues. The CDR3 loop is CASSEYGRQNIQYF. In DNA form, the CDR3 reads TGTGCCAGCAGTGAATACGGCAGACAAAACATTCAGTACTTC.

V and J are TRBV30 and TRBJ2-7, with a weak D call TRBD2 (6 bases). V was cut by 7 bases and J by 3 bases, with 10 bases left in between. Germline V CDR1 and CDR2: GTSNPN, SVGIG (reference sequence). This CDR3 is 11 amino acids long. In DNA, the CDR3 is TGTGCCTTGCAGGAGGGCTACGAGCAGTACTTC. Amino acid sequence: CALQEGYEQYF. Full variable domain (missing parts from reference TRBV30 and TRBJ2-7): SQTIHQWPATLVQPVGSPLSLECTVEGTSNPNLYWYRQAAGRGLQLLFYSVGIGQISSEVPQNLSASRPQDRQFILSSKKLLLSDSGFYLCALQEGYEQYFGPGTRLTVT.

Here the CDR3 reads CASSQGTSGVLKQYF. In nucleotides, the CDR3 is TGTGCCAGCAGCCAAGGGACTAGCGGGGTCCTGAAGCAGTACTTC. V gene TRBV4-2 combines with J gene TRBJ2-5; 12 bases are shared with TRBD2. The CDR3 is 15 amino acids. J was trimmed by 11 bases and V by 1 base; bases with no gene match: 8. Germline CDR1 and CDR2: LGHNA and YNFKEQ.

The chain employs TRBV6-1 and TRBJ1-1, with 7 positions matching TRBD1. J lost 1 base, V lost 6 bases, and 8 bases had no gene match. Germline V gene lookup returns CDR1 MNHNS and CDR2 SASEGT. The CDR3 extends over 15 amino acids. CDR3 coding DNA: TGTGCCAGCAGACGGACAGGCCGGGAGAACACTGAAGCTTTCTTT. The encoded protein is CASRRTGRENTEAFF.

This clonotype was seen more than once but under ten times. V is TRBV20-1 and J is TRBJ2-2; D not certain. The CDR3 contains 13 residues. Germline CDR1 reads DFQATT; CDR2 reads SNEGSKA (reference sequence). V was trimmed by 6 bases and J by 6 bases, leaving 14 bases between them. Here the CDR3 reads CSAPRSSAGELFF. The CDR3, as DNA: TGCAGTGCCCCACGAAGCTCGGCCGGGGAGCTGTTTTTT.

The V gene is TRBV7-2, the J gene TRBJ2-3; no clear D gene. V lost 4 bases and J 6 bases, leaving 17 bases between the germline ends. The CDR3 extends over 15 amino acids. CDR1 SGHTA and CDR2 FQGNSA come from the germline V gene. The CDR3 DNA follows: TGTGCCAGCAGCTCAGCACTAATTAACCTCGATACGCAGTATTTT. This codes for CASSSALINLDTQYF.

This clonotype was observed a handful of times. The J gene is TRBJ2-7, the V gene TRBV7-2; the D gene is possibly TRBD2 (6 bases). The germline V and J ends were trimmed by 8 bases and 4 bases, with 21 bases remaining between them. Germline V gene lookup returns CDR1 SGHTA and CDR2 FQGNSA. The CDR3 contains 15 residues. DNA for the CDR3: TGTGCCAGCCGAGCTTTGGAGGGAGGTATTTACGAGCAGTACTTC. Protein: CASRALEGGIYEQYF.

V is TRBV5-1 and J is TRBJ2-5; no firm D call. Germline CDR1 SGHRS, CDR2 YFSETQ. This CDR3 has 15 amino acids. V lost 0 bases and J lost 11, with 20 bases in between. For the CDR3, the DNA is TGCGCCAGCAGCTTGGATATAGGCCCTAACAATGAGCAGTACTTC. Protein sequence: CASSLDIGPNNEQYF.